This T cell receptor (beta chain) was found in a study of blood T cells in healthy people across ages. Study results and limitations: In older individuals, TCR beta diversity per million T cells was lower, falling roughly linearly with age. It was held that the diversity estimates obtained from one million T cells were underestimates.

The CDR3 is 15 amino acids. V was pared by 5 bases and J by 2 bases, with 15 bases between. Germline V gene sequence: CDR1 MNHNY, CDR2 SVGAGI (reference sequence). The second PCR ran roughly 7 to 12 cycles with a sample-barcoded 5' primer and J-beta primers. Carrying 12 random nucleotides, a template-switch adaptor labeled each individual cDNA molecule. One entry per CDR3 protein results from TCRdb running MiXCR on the 5' RACE reads. The sample records hundreds of thousands of distinct CDR3 sequences, 56% being singletons. This clonotype was counted a few times. Antigen specificity is unknown. The rearrangement links TRBV6-6 to TRBJ1-2; unclear D gene. This TCR derives from a middle-aged man in good health. The sequenced material came from blood. CDR3 DNA: TGTGCCAGCAGTCCGGCCGCGGTAGCGAACTATGGCTACACCTTC. Translation: CASSPAAVANYGYTF.